These 25 T cell receptor beta chains share one sample of origin, sequenced in a study of patients and donors after allogeneic stem cell transplantation. MiXCR, run by TCRdb on the RT-PCR reads, gives a single entry per CDR3 protein. In the table there are fewer than 500,000 distinct CDR3 sequences, 16% of which are singletons. Sequencing used blood, either unsorted or a sorted T cell fraction (not recorded which). All receptors come from a human donor who was either an allogeneic HSCT recipient or a stem cell or donor lymphocyte infusion donor (not recorded which). It is not recorded whose cells these are; they may come from a transplant donor.

The rearrangement links TRBV21-1 to TRBJ2-1. TRBV21-1 is a pseudogene. This CDR3 spans 17 amino acids. CDR3 protein: CASSHRVAESSYNEQFF. The CDR3 DNA reads TGTGCCAGCAGCCACCGAGTGGCGGAAAGCTCCTACAATGAGCAGTTCTTC.

V gene TRBV20-1 combines with J gene TRBJ2-1; 8 bases fit TRBD2. The germline V gene encodes CDR1 DFQATT and CDR2 SNEGSKA (reference sequence). V lost 6 bases, J lost 9 bases, and 19 bases stayed unmatched. CDR3 length: 16 amino acids. Here the CDR3 reads CSAFSSGRAGRSEQFF. The CDR3 DNA follows: TGCAGTGCCTTCTCCAGCGGGAGAGCGGGTAGGAGTGAGCAGTTCTTC.

The J gene is TRBJ2-3, the V gene TRBV5-1; 8 bases map to TRBD2. V shed 0 bases, J shed 0 bases, and the junction held 6 bases outside the gene matches. Germline V gene sequence: CDR1 SGHRS, CDR2 YFSETQ. The CDR3 spans 17 residues. CDR3 bases: TGCGCCAGCAGCTTGGTCAGCGGGAGAGGAAGCACAGATACGCAGTATTTT. Translating gives CASSLVSGRGSTDTQYF.

This clonotype showed up just a few times. This rearrangement joins TRBV27 to TRBJ2-5, with 8 bases that match TRBD1. CDR1 and CDR2 from the germline V gene are MNHEY and SMNVEV (reference sequence). The J segment lost 6 bases and the V segment lost 4 bases, leaving 10 bases of the junction unmatched. The CDR3 extends over 15 amino acids. The CDR3 region has the DNA TGTGCCAGCAGTTGGCAAAGCAGGGGGCTCAAGACCCAGTACTTC. Encoded protein: CASSWQSRGLKTQYF.

The rearrangement links TRBV30 to TRBJ2-6, with D perhaps assigned TRBD1 or TRBD2 (5 bases each). V was cut by 1 base and J by 9 bases, with 19 bases left in between. The CDR3 totals 16 residues. Germline V lookup: CDR1 GTSNPN, CDR2 SVGIG (reference sequence). The chain's CDR3 is CAWSAPRGSKVNVLTF. The CDR3 DNA reads TGTGCCTGGAGTGCCCCCCGGGGCTCTAAGGTCAACGTCCTGACTTTC.

This clonotype was detected a few times. The rearrangement uses TRBV6-4 and TRBJ2-3; weak D call: TRBD2 (6 bases). Germline assignment: CDR1 MRHNA and CDR2 SNTAGT. Trimming pared 2 bases from V and 2 bases from J, leaving 11 bases between. The CDR3 consists of 15 residues. CDR3 sequence: CASSDAGRSTDTQYF. The CDR3 DNA follows: TGTGCCAGCAGTGACGCAGGGAGGTCCACAGATACGCAGTATTTT.

This clonotype was detected once. The J gene is TRBJ2-3, the V gene TRBV24-1; 8 nucleotides match TRBD2. Looked up from germline, CDR1 is KGHDR and CDR2 is SFDVKD. Unmatched junction bases numbered 5, after V lost 2 bases and J lost 2 bases. The CDR3 is 16 residues long. CDR3 in DNA: TGTGCCACCAGTGATTCTGCGGGAGGTTCCACAGATACGCAGTATTTT. Translating it yields CATSDSAGGSTDTQYF.

The rearrangement links TRBV5-1 to TRBJ2-5; TRBD1 aligns across 7 bases. Germline V gives CDR1 SGHRS, CDR2 YFSETQ. The CDR3 runs to 15 residues. J gave up 4 bases and V 4 bases, and 10 bases lay outside the gene matches. The CDR3, as DNA: TGCGCCAGCAGCCAAGACAGGGAACGGGGAGAGACCCAGTACTTC. This codes for CASSQDRERGETQYF.

This clonotype was seen a few times. This rearrangement joins TRBV5-1 to TRBJ2-1; 8 nucleotides align to TRBD2. The CDR3 sequence is 16 residues long. J was trimmed by 0 bases and V by 4 bases; bases with no gene match: 6. Germline V gives CDR1 SGHRS, CDR2 YFSETQ. The DNA for the CDR3 is TGCGCCAGCAGCCTAAAAGCGGGAGACTCCTACAATGAGCAGTTCTTC. Amino acids: CASSLKAGDSYNEQFF.

This clonotype was seen only a few times. The chain uses TRBV4-1 and TRBJ1-4, with TRBD1 matching 8 bases. The CDR3 sequence is 19 residues long. V shed 3 bases, J shed 0 bases, and the junction held 12 bases outside the gene matches. Germline V gene data show CDR1 as MGHRA and CDR2 as YSYEKL. The CDR3 nucleotides are TGCGCCAGCAGCCAGGTCAAGACAGGGGAGGACCCAACTAATGAAAAACTGTTTTTT. As protein: CASSQVKTGEDPTNEKLFF.

The chain is built from TRBV6-1 and TRBJ2-3, with TRBD1 matching 7 bases. Germline V lookup: CDR1 MNHNS, CDR2 SASEGT. V gave up 6 bases and J gave up 1 base; unmatched junction bases: 4. This CDR3 has 14 amino acids. The CDR3 spells CASRKQGRTDTQYF. CDR3 nucleotides: TGTGCCAGCAGGAAACAGGGGCGCACAGATACGCAGTATTTT.

The rearrangement uses TRBV11-1 and TRBJ1-2; D unclear. The CDR3 loop spans 13 amino acids. The germline V gene encodes CDR1 SGHAT and CDR2 FQDESV (reference sequence). The V end lost 5 bases, the J end lost 0 bases, and 7 bases lay between the germline ends. This CDR3 is CASSTKANYGYTF. CDR3 nucleotide sequence: TGTGCCAGCAGCACAAAGGCTAACTATGGCTACACCTTC.

On this clonotype itself: A much bigger clone sits one base away, suggesting this may be a read error. This rearrangement joins TRBV12-3 or TRBV12-4 to TRBJ1-1; tentative D call: TRBD1 (5 bases). This CDR3 spans 14 amino acids. V was pared by 5 bases and J by 3 bases, with 13 bases between. CDR3 protein: CASSGKGRDTEAFF. The CDR3 nucleotides read TGTGCCAGCAGTGGGAAGGGCAGGGACACTGAAGCTTTCTTT.

J is TRBJ2-7 and V is TRBV4-2; 7 bases agree with TRBD2. There are 13 residues in the CDR3. V was pared by 3 bases and J by 4 bases, with 3 bases of the junction left unmatched. The germline CDR1 and CDR2 sequences are LGHNA and YNFKEQ. The DNA for the CDR3 is TGTGCCAGCAGCCAGGCTAGCGGTTACGAGCAGTACTTC. Its translation: CASSQASGYEQYF.

This clonotype was seen ten or more times. The CDR3 spells CASSQEEGYNEQFF. CDR3 DNA sequence: TGCGCCAGCAGCCAAGAAGAGGGGTACAATGAGCAGTTCTTC. The rearrangement uses TRBV4-3 and TRBJ2-1, with D tentatively TRBD1 or TRBD2 (5 bases each). Trimming stripped 0 bases from V and 4 bases from J, with 7 bases between. The CDR3 loop spans 14 amino acids. Per the germline V gene, CDR1 is LGHNA and CDR2 is YSLEER.

This clonotype has only a few counts. The chain recombines TRBV4-1 with TRBJ2-7; 8 nucleotides line up with TRBD2. V lost 1 base, J lost 6 bases, and 5 bases stayed unmatched. This CDR3 region has 14 residues. CDR1 and CDR2 (germline): MGHRA, YSYEKL. This CDR3 reads CASSQVGTRGEQYF. CDR3 coding DNA: TGCGCCAGCAGCCAAGTTGGGACTAGAGGCGAGCAGTACTTC.

The sample holds a few counts of this clonotype. This chain joins TRBV18 and TRBJ1-5, with 7 bases aligning to TRBD1. Germline trimming cut 3 bases from V and 5 bases from J; bases unmatched to any gene: 4. The CDR3 spans 14 residues. The germline V gene has CDR1 KGHSH and CDR2 LQKENI. This CDR3 reads CASSPRDRDQPQHF. CDR3 DNA: TGTGCCAGCTCACCGCGGGACAGAGATCAGCCCCAGCATTTT.

Ten or more counts support this clonotype. The genes are TRBV5-1 and TRBJ2-2; D not resolved. V gave up 4 bases and J gave up 2 bases, with 9 bases separating them. The CDR3 covers 14 residues. Germline CDR1 and CDR2: SGHRS and YFSETQ. The CDR3 bases are TGCGCCAGCAGCGTCCGACAAAACACCGGGGAGCTGTTTTTT. Translation gives CASSVRQNTGELFF.

This clonotype occurred a few times. This chain links TRBV7-9 with TRBJ2-1; no clear D. The CDR3 is 14 amino acids. The germline gives CDR1 SEHNR, CDR2 FQNEAQ (reference sequence). V lost 7 bases, J lost 0 bases, and 10 bases lay in between. CDR3 amino acids: CASTGGSSYNEQFF. DNA for the CDR3: TGTGCCAGCACCGGCGGAAGCTCCTACAATGAGCAGTTCTTC. Full variable domain (missing parts from reference TRBV7-9 and TRBJ2-1): DTGVSQNPRHKITKRGQNVTFRCDPISEHNRLYWYRQTLGQGPEFLTYFQNEAQLEKSRLLSDRFSAERPKGSFSTLEIQRTEQGDSAMYLCASTGGSSYNEQFFGPGTRLTVL.

This clonotype was counted between two and nine times. J is TRBJ2-7 and V is TRBV2; D unresolved. Germline V CDR1 and CDR2: SNHLY, FYNNEI. CDR3 size: 15 residues. V lost 6 bases to trimming and J lost 0 bases, with 15 bases between them. The DNA of the CDR3 is TGTGCCAGCAGAGGCCCGGCAGGCTCCTCCTACGAGCAGTACTTC. Its protein is CASRGPAGSSYEQYF. The variable domain in full, completed from reference TRBV2 and TRBJ2-7, reads EPEVTQTPSHQVTQMGQEVILRCVPISNHLYFYWYRQILGQKVEFLVSFYNNEISEKSEIFDDQFSVERPDGSNFTLKIRSTKLEDSAMYFCASRGPAGSSYEQYFGPGTRLTVT.

The table lists this clonotype with a few counts. The chain carries TRBV7-6 and TRBJ2-7; a weak D match, TRBD2 (6 bases). With 4 bases removed from V and 0 bases from J, the gap between germline ends came to 16 bases. The CDR3 contains 16 residues. Germline V CDR1 and CDR2: SGHVS, FNYEAQ. The CDR3 DNA is TGTGCCAGCAGCTCGGCCGCGGGACGTACCTCCTACGAGCAGTACTTC. Its translation: CASSSAAGRTSYEQYF.

This clonotype was counted a few times. This chain links TRBV18 with TRBJ1-6; D may be TRBD1 (6 bases). Trimming removed 2 bases from V and 9 bases from J, with 17 bases in between. Germline loops: CDR1 KGHSH, CDR2 LQKENI. The CDR3 is made up of 16 amino acids. The CDR3 sequence is CASSPEGDRESSPLHF. CDR3 DNA: TGTGCCAGCTCACCAGAGGGGGACCGCGAAAGTTCACCCCTCCACTTT.

The genes are TRBV20-1 and TRBJ2-1; D is possibly TRBD1 or TRBD2 (5 bases each). The CDR3 loop spans 10 amino acids. Germline V lookup: CDR1 DFQATT, CDR2 SNEGSKA (reference sequence). The CDR3 bases are TGCAGCCGGGGCGACAATGAGCAGTTCTTC. It yields the protein CSRGDNEQFF.

This chain uses TRBV7-9 with TRBJ2-7; TRBD2 is a possible D gene (5 bases). The CDR3 is 14 amino acids. Trimming removed 5 bases from V and 2 bases from J, with 13 bases in between. Per germline, CDR1 SEHNR and CDR2 FQNEAQ (reference sequence). In DNA, the CDR3 is TGTGCCAGCAGCACGACCGGGAATACCTACGAGCAGTACTTC. Translating it yields CASSTTGNTYEQYF. The full variable domain, in which reference TRBV7-9 and TRBJ2-7 provide the parts outside the CDR3, is DTGVSQNPRHKITKRGQNVTFRCDPISEHNRLYWYRQTLGQGPEFLTYFQNEAQLEKSRLLSDRFSAERPKGSFSTLEIQRTEQGDSAMYLCASSTTGNTYEQYFGPGTRLTVT.

This clonotype was counted between two and nine times. This rearrangement joins TRBV4-1 to TRBJ2-1, with 12 bases aligning to TRBD2. Germline V gene sequence: CDR1 MGHRA, CDR2 YSYEKL. V shed 0 bases and J 9 bases; nucleotides not matched to a gene: 9. The CDR3 contains 17 residues. The CDR3 nucleotides read TGCGCCAGCAGCCAAGAGGGGCGAACTAGCGGGAGGACTGAGCAGTTCTTC. Its translation: CASSQEGRTSGRTEQFF.